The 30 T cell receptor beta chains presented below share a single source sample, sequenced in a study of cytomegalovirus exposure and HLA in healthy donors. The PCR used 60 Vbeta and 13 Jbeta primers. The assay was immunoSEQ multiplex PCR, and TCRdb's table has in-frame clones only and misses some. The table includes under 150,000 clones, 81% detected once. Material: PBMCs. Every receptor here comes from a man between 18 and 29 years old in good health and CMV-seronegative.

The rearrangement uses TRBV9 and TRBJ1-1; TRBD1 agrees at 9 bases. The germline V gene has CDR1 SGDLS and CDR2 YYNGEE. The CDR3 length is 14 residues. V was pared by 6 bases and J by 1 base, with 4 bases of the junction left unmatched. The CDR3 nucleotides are TGTGCCAGCACCGAGACAGGGGGGAACACTGAAGCTTTCTTT. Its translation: CASTETGGNTEAFF.

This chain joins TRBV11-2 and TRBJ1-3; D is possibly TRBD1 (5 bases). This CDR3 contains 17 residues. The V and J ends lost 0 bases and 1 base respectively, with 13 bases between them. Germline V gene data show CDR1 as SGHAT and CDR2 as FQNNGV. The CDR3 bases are TGTGCCAGCAGCTTAGATATCGGCAGGGCATCTGGAAACACCATATATTTT. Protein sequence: CASSLDIGRASGNTIYF.

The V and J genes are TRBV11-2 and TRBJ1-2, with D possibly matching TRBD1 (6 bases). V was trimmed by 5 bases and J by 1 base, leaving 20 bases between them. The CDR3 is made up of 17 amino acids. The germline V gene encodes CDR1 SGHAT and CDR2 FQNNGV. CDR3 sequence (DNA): TGTGCCAGCAGCGTCGCCGGGGGGGCTGGGTATAACTATGGCTACACCTTC. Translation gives CASSVAGGAGYNYGYTF.

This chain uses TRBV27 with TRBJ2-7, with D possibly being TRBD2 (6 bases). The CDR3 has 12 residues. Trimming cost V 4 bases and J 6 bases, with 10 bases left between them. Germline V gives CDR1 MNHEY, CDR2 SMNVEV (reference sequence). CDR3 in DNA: TGTGCCAGCAGTTCCCCCGGGAGCGAGCAGTACTTC. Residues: CASSSPGSEQYF.

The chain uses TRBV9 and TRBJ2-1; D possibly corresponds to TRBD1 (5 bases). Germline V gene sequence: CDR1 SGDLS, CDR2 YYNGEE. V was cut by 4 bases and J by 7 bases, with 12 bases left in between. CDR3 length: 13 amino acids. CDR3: CASSSRTLNEQFF. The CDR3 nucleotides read TGTGCCAGCAGCTCGCGGACACTGAATGAGCAGTTCTTC.

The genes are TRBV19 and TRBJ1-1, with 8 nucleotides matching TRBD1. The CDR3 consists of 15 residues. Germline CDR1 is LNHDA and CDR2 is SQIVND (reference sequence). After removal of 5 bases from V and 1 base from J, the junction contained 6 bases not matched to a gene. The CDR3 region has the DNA TGTGCCAGTAGTTTTCGGACAGGGTCGAACACTGAAGCTTTCTTT. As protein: CASSFRTGSNTEAFF.

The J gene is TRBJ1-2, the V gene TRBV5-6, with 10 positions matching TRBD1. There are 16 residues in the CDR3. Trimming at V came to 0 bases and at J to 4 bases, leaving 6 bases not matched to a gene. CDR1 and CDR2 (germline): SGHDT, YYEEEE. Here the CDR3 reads CASSLGQGARSYGYTF. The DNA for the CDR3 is TGTGCCAGCAGCTTGGGACAGGGGGCGCGGTCCTATGGCTACACCTTC.

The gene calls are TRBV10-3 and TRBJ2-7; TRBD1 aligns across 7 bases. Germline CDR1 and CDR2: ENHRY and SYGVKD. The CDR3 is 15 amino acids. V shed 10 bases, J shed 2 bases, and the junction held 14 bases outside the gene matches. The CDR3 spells CATQRGTEMTYEQYF. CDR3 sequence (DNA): TGTGCCACGCAAAGGGGGACAGAAATGACCTACGAGCAGTACTTC.

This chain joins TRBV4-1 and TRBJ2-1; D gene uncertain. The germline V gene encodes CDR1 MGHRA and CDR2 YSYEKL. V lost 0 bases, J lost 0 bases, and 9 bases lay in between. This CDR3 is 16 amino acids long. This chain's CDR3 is CASSQDSTSSYNEQFF. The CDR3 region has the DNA TGCGCCAGCAGCCAAGATTCTACGAGCTCCTACAATGAGCAGTTCTTC.

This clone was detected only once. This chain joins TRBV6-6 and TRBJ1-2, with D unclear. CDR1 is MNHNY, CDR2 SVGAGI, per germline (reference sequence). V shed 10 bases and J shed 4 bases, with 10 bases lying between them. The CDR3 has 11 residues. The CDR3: CATQESYGYTF. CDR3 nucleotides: TGTGCCACACAAGAAAGCTATGGCTACACCTTC.

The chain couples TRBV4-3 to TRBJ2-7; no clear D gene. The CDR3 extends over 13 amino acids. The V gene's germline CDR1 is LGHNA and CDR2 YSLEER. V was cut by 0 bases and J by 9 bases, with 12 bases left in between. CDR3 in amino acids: CASSQEPWSVQYF. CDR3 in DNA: TGCGCCAGCAGCCAAGAGCCCTGGAGCGTGCAGTACTTC.

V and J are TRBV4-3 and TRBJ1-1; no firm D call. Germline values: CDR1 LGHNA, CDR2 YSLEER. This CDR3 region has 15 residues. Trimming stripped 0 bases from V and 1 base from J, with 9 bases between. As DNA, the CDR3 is TGCGCCAGCAGCCAAGATGCCAGGTCGAACACTGAAGCTTTCTTT. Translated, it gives CASSQDARSNTEAFF.

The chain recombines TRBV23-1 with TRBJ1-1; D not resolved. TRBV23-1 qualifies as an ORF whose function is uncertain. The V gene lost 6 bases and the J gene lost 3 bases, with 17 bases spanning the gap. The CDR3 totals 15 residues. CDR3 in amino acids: CASRYPQGGDTEAFF. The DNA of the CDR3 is TGCGCCAGCAGATACCCACAAGGAGGCGACACTGAAGCTTTCTTT.

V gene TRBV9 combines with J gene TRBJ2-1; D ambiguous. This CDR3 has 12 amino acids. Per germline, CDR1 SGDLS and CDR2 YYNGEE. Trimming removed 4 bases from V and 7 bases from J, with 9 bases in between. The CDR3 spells CASSLDLNEQFF. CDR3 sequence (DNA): TGTGCCAGCAGCCTCGACTTGAATGAGCAGTTCTTC. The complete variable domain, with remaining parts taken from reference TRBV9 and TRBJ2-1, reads DSGVTQTPKHLITATGQRVTLRCSPRSGDLSVYWYQQSLDQGLQFLIQYYNGEERAKGNILERFSAQQFPDLHSELNLSSLELGDSALYFCASSLDLNEQFFGPGTRLTVL.

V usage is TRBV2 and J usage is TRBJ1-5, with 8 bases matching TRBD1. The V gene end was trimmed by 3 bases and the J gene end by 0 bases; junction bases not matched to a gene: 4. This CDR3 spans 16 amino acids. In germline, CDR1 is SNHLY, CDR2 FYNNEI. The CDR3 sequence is CASSEYRGASNQPQHF. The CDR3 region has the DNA TGTGCCAGCAGTGAGTACAGGGGGGCTAGCAATCAGCCCCAGCATTTT.

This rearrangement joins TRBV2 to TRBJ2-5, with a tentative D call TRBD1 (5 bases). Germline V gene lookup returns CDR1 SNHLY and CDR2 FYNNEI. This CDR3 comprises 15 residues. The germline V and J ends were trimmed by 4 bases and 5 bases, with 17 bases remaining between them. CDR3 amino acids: CASSADLGAGETQYF. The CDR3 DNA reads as TGTGCCAGCAGTGCTGACCTAGGTGCAGGGGAGACCCAGTACTTC.

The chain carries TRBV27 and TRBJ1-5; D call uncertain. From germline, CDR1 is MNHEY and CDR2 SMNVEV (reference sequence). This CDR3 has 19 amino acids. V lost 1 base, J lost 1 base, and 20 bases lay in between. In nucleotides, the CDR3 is TGTGCCAGCAGTTTATACGGGCGTGGGTTGGGGAGGAGCAATCAGCCCCAGCATTTT. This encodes CASSLYGRGLGRSNQPQHF.

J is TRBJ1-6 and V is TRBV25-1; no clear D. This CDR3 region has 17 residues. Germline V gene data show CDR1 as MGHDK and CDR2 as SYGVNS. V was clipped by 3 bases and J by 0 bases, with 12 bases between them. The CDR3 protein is CASSDYRESSYNSPLHF. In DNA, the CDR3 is TGTGCCAGCAGTGACTACCGGGAGAGCTCCTATAATTCACCCCTCCACTTT.

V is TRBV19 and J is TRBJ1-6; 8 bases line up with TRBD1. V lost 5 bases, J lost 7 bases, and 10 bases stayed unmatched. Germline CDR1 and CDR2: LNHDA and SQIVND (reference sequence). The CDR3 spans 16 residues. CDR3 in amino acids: CASSPGQAIWNSPLHF. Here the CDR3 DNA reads TGTGCCAGTAGTCCGGGACAGGCTATCTGGAATTCACCCCTCCACTTT.

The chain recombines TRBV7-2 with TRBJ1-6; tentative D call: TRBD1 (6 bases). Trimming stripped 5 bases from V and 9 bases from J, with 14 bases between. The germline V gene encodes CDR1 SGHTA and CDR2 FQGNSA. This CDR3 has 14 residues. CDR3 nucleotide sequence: TGTGCCAGCAGCCTAATGGACAGTGGTTCACCCCTCCACTTT. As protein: CASSLMDSGSPLHF.

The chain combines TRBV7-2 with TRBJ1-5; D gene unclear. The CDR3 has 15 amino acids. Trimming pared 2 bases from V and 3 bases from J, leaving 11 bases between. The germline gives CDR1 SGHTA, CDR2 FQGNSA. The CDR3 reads CASSLMSRINQPQHF. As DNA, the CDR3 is TGTGCCAGCAGCTTAATGTCCAGGATCAATCAGCCCCAGCATTTT. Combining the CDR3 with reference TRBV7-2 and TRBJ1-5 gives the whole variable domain GAGVSQSPSNKVTEKGKDVELRCDPISGHTALYWYRQSLGQGLEFLIYFQGNSAPDKSGLPSDRFSAERTGGSVSTLTIQRTQQEDSAVYLCASSLMSRINQPQHFGDGTRLSIL.

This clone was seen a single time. CDR3 coding DNA: TGTGCCAGCAGTAATAGCAATCAGCCCCAGCATTTT. Its protein is CASSNSNQPQHF. V and J are TRBV5-5 and TRBJ1-5, with D unresolved. The CDR3 is made up of 12 amino acids. Deletions cut 5 bases from V and 0 bases from J, with 3 bases between. Germline assignment: CDR1 SGHKS and CDR2 YYEKEE (reference sequence).

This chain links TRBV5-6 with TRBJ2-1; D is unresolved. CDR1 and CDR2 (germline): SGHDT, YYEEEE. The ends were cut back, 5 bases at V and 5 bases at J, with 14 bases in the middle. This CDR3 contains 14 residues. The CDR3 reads CASSILGFDNEQFF. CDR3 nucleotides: TGTGCCAGCAGTATCCTAGGTTTTGACAATGAGCAGTTCTTC.

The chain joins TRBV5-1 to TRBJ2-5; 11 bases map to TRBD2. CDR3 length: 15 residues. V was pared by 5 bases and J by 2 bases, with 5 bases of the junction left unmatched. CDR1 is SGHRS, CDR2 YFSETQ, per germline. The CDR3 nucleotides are TGCGCCAGCAGGGGCCTAGCGGGGGGACAAGAGACCCAGTACTTC. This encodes CASRGLAGGQETQYF.

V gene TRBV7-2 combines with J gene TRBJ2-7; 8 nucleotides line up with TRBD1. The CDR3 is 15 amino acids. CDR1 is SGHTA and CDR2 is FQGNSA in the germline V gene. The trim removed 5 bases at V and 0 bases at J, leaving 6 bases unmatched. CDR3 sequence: CASSTKTGGSYEQYF. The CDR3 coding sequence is TGTGCCAGCAGCACCAAAACAGGGGGCTCCTACGAGCAGTACTTC.

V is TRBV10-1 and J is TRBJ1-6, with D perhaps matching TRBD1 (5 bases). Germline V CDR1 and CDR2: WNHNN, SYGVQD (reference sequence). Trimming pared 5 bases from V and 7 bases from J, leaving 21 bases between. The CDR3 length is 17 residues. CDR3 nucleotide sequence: TGCGCCAGCAGTATTCGGAGTGGGACTAATATGAATTCACCCCTCCACTTT. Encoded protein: CASSIRSGTNMNSPLHF.

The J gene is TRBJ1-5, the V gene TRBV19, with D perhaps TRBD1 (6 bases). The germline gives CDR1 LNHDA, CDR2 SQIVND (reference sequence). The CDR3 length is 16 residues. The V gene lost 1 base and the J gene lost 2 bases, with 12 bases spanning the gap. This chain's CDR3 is CASSIALGARNQPQHF. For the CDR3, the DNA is TGTGCCAGTAGTATAGCTTTGGGGGCTCGCAATCAGCCCCAGCATTTT.

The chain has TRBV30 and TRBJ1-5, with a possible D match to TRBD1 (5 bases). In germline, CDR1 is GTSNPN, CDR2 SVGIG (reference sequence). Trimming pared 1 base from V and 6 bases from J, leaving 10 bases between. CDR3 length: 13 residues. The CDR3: CAWSAGRRQPQHF. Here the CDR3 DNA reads TGTGCCTGGAGTGCAGGGAGGCGTCAGCCCCAGCATTTT. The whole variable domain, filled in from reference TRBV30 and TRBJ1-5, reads SQTIHQWPATLVQPVGSPLSLECTVEGTSNPNLYWYRQAAGRGLQLLFYSVGIGQISSEVPQNLSASRPQDRQFILSSKKLLLSDSGFYLCAWSAGRRQPQHFGDGTRLSIL.

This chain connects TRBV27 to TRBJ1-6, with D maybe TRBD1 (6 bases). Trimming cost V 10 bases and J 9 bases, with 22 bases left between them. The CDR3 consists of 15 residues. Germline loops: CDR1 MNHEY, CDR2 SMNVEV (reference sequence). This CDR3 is CATTSNTGSISPLHF. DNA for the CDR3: TGTGCCACCACGAGTAATACAGGGAGCATTTCACCCCTCCACTTT.

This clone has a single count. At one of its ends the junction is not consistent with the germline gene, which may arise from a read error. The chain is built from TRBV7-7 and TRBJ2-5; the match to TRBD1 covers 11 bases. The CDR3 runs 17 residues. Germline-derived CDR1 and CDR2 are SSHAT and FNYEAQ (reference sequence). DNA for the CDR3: TGTGCTAGCAGCCCAGTCCCGGGACAGGGGGACCAAGAGACCCAGTACTTC. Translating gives CASSPVPGQGDQETQYF.